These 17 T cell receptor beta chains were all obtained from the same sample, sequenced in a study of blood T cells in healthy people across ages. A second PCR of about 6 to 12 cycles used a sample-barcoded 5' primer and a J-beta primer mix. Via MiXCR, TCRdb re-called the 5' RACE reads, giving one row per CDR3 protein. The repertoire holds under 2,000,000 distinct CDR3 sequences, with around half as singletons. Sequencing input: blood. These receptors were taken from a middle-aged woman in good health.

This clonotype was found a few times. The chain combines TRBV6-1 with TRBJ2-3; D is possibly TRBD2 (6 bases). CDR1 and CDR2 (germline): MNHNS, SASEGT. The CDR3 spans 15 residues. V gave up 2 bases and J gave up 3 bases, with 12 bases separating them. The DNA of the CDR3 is TGTGCCAGCAGTGAACTGGCGGGGAGAACAGATACGCAGTATTTT. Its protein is CASSELAGRTDTQYF.

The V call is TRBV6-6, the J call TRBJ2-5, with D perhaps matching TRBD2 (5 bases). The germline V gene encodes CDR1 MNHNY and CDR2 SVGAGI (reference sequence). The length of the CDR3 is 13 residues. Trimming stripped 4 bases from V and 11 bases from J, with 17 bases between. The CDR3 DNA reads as TGTGCCAGCAGTTCTAAAGGAGGCAATGAGCAGTACTTC. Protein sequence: CASSSKGGNEQYF.

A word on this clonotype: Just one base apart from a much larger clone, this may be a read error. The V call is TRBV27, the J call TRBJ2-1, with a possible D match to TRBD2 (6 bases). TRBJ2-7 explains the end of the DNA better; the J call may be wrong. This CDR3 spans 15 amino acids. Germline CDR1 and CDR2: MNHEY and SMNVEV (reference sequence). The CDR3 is CASSLGTSSYNEQYF. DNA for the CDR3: TGTGCCAGCAGTTTAGGTACTAGCTCCTACAATGAGCAGTACTTC.

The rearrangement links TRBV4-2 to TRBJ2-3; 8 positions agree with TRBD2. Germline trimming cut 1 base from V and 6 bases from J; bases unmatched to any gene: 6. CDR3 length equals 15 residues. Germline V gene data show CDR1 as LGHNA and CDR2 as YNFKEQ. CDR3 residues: CASSQGPGGRDTQYF. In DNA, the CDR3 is TGTGCCAGCAGCCAAGGTCCGGGGGGGAGGGATACGCAGTATTTT.

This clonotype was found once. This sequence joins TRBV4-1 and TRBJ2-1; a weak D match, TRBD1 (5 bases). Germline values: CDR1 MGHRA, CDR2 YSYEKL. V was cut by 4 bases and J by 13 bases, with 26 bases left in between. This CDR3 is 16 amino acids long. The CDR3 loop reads CASSLQRTQLVETQFF. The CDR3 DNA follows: TGCGCCAGCAGCCTCCAAAGGACACAGCTCGTCGAGACCCAGTTCTTC.

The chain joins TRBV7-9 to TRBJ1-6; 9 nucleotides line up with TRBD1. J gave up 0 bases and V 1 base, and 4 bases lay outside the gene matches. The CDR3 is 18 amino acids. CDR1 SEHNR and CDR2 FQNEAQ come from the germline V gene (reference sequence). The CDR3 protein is CASSLGTGANSYNSPLHF. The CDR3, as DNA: TGTGCCAGCAGCTTAGGGACAGGGGCCAACTCCTATAATTCACCCCTCCACTTT.

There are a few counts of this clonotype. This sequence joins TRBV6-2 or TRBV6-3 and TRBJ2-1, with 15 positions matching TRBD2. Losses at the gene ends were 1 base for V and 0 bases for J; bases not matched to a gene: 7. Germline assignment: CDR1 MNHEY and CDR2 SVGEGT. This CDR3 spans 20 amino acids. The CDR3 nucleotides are TGTGCCAGCAGTTACTTGAAAGGGACTAGCGGGGGGAGCTCCTACAATGAGCAGTTCTTC. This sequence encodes CASSYLKGTSGGSSYNEQFF.

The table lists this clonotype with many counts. The DNA of the CDR3 is TGTGCCAGCAGTGAAGCGCTAGCGGAGGAGCAGTTCTTC. This gives the protein CASSEALAEEQFF. The rearrangement uses TRBV2 and TRBJ2-1, with 7 bases aligning to TRBD2. CDR1 SNHLY and CDR2 FYNNEI come from the germline V gene. V trimming: 0 bases; J trimming: 10 bases; junction bases outside the gene matches: 3. The CDR3 runs 13 residues.

This CDR3 reads CASIQGGKPSNQPQHF. The CDR3, as DNA: TGTGCCAGCATTCAAGGCGGGAAACCTAGCAATCAGCCCCAGCATTTT. The genes are TRBV28 and TRBJ1-5; D unclear. The ends were cut back, 7 bases at V and 0 bases at J, with 16 bases in the middle. Germline V gene data show CDR1 as MDHEN and CDR2 as SYDVKM. The CDR3 totals 16 residues.

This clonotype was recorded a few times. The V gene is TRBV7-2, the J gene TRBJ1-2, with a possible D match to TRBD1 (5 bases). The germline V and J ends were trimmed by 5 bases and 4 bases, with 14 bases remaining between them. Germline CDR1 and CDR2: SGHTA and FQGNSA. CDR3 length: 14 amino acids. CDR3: CASSKTAPGYGYTF. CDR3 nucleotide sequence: TGTGCCAGCAGCAAGACAGCCCCGGGCTATGGCTACACCTTC.

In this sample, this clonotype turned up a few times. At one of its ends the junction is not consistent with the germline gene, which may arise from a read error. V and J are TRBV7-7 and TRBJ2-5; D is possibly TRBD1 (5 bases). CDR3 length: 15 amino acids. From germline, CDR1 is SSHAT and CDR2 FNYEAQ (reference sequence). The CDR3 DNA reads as TGTGCTAGCAGCCCGGTCTTCAGGACACGTGAGACCCAGTACTTC. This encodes CASSPVFRTRETQYF.

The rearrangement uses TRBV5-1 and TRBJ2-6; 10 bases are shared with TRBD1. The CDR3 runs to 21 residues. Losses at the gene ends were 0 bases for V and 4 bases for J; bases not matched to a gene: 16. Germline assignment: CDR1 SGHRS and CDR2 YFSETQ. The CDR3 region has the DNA TGCGCCAGCAGCTTGGCCTCAAAACCGGGAGACAGGGGGCAAGGGGCCAACGTCCTGACTTTC. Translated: CASSLASKPGDRGQGANVLTF.

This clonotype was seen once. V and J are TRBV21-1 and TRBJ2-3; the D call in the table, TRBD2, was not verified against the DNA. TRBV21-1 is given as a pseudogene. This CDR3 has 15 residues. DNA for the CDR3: TGTGCCAGCACCATGGCGGAGGGGAGGACAGATACGCAGTATTTT. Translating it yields CASTMAEGRTDTQYF.

This chain's CDR3 is CASSVVGLAGQKADTQYF. The CDR3 DNA reads as TGTGCCAGCAGCGTAGTCGGGTTAGCGGGGCAAAAGGCAGATACGCAGTATTTT. The rearrangement uses TRBV9 and TRBJ2-3, with 8 nucleotides matching TRBD2. From germline, CDR1 is SGDLS and CDR2 YYNGEE. There are 18 residues in the CDR3. Trimming took 0 bases from V and 4 from J; bases not matched to a gene: 13.

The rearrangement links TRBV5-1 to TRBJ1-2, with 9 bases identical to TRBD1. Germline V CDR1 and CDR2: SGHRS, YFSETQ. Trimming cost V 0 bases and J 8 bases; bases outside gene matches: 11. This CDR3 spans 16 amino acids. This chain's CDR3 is CASSLAPDRGLGGYTF. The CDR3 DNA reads TGCGCCAGCAGCTTGGCACCGGACAGGGGATTAGGGGGCTACACCTTC.

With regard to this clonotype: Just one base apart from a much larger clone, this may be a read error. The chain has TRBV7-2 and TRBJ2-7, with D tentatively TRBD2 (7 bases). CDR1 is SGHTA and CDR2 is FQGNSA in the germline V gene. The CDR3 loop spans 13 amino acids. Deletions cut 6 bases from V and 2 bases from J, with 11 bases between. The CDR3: CASREGGAYEQYF. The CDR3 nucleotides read TGTGCCAGCAGAGAGGGGGGGGCCTACGAGCAGTACTTC.

The DNA of the CDR3 is TGTGCCAGCAACCAACCATCGACCAGGCGAGGACAGCCCCAGCATTTT. This encodes CASNQPSTRRGQPQHF. V and J are TRBV5-5 and TRBJ1-5; D is ambiguous. Germline CDR1 SGHKS, CDR2 YYEKEE (reference sequence). This CDR3 contains 16 residues. V gave up 6 bases and J gave up 7 bases, with 23 bases separating them.